This TCR beta chain was identified during a study of OX40 agonist ivuxolimab in advanced cancers. The overall study: Subjects had a mean age of about 65 years, with a range of roughly 20 to 80; around 80% were male. Patients with prior anti-PD-1, anti-PD-L1 or anti-CTLA-4 therapy were eligible; 40% had some. Study results and caveats: Fewer expanded clones were found on average in CD4+ than in CD8+ T cells.

The table came from immunoSEQ multiplex PCR; TCRdb's copy has only in-frame clones and leaves some out. The sample has about 79,000 clones; 80% to 95% are singletons. A note on this clone: Its antigen is currently unknown.

A history of autoimmune disease or systemic immunosuppression excluded patients. CDR1 and CDR2 (germline): MGHDK, SYGVNS. There are 15 residues in the CDR3. V was clipped by 0 bases and J by 2 bases; unmatched bases: 3. This chain uses TRBV25-1 with TRBJ1-2; 7 bases match TRBD1. This TCR derives from an adult with an advanced solid tumor such as melanoma, head and neck, liver or kidney cancer. Sample: CD4+ or CD8+ T cells sorted from blood, taken in a trial of the OX40 agonist ivuxolimab. Here the CDR3 DNA reads TGTGCCAGCAGTGAATATCAGGGGGGGAACTATGGCTACACCTTC. This codes for CASSEYQGGNYGYTF.